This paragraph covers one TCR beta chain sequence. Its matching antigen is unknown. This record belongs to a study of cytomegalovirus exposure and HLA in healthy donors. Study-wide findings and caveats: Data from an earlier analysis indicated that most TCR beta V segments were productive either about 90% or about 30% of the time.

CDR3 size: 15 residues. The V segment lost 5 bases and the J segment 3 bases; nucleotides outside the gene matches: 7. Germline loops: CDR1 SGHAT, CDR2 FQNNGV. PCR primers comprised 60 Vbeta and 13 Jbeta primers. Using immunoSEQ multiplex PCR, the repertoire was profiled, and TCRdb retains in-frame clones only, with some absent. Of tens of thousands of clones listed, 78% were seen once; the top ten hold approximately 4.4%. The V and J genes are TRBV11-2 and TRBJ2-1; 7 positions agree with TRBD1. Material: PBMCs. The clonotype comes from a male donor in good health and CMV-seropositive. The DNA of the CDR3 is TGTGCCAGCAGCGTGTCCGGGACAGTCTACAATGAGCAGTTCTTC. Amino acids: CASSVSGTVYNEQFF.